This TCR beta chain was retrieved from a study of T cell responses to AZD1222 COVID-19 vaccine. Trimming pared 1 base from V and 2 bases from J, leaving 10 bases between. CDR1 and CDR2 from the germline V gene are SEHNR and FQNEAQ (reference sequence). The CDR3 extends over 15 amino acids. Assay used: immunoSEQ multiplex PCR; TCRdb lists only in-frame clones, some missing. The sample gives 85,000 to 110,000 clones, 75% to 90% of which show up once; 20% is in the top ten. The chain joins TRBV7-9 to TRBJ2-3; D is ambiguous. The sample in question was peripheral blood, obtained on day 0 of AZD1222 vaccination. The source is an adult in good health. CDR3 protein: CASSLGTLATDTQYF. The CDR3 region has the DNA TGTGCCAGCAGCTTAGGCACCTTAGCCACAGATACGCAGTATTTT.